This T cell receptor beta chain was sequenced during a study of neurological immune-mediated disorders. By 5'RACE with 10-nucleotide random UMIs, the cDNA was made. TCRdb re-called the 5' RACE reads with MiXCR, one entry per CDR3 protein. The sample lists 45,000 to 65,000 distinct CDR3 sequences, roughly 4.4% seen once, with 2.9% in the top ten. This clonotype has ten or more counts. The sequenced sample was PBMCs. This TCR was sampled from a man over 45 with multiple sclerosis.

This CDR3 reads CASSFKTDTQYF. CDR3 bases: TGCGCCAGCAGCTTTAAGACAGATACGCAGTATTTT. This chain uses TRBV5-1 with TRBJ2-3; unclear D gene. This CDR3 has 12 residues. Germline CDR1 SGHRS, CDR2 YFSETQ. The germline V and J ends were trimmed by 2 bases and 3 bases, with 4 bases remaining between them.